The 9 T cell receptor beta chains below all came from one sample that was sequenced in a study of blood T cell repertoires in COVID-19. Here immunoSEQ multiplex PCR was the method, and the copy in TCRdb shows in-frame clones only, minus some. There are around 77,000 clones in the sample; more than 80% occur only once, and approximately 4.8% lies in the top ten. The sample comprised peripheral blood. The receptor source for this set is an older man with acute or convalescent COVID-19.

V and J are TRBV7-2 and TRBJ2-1, with 10 bases identical to TRBD2. Germline CDR1 SGHTA, CDR2 FQGNSA. The CDR3 runs to 13 residues. V lost 1 base to trimming and J lost 10 bases; unmatched junction nucleotides: 1. The DNA for the CDR3 is TGTGCCAGCAGCTTAGGGGGACTAGCGGAGCAGTTCTTC. Protein: CASSLGGLAEQFF.

The gene calls are TRBV6-2 or TRBV6-3 and TRBJ2-7; 11 nucleotides agree with TRBD1. The length of the CDR3 is 17 residues. Trimming removed 6 bases from V and 11 bases from J; junction bases left unmatched: 21. Germline CDR1 is MNHEY and CDR2 is SVGEGT. CDR3 DNA: TGTGCCAGCAGCCGCTTTACAACCGGGACAGGGGGTATAAGGAAGTACTTC. Translation gives CASSRFTTGTGGIRKYF.

The chain recombines TRBV9 with TRBJ2-5; TRBD1 matches at 10 bases. The V segment lost 4 bases and the J segment 6 bases; nucleotides outside the gene matches: 12. Germline CDR1 is SGDLS and CDR2 is YYNGEE. The CDR3 extends over 16 amino acids. In nucleotides, the CDR3 is TGTGCCAGCAGCCAGACGCTGGACAGGGGGGGACAGACCCAGTACTTC. As protein: CASSQTLDRGGQTQYF.

The chain uses TRBV7-2 and TRBJ2-3; 10 bases are shared with TRBD1. The trim removed 5 bases at V and 2 bases at J, leaving 7 bases unmatched. CDR1 is SGHTA and CDR2 is FQGNSA in the germline V gene. CDR3 length: 16 residues. Here the CDR3 DNA reads TGTGCCAGCAGCCCCGACAGGGGGCTTATCACAGATACGCAGTATTTT. Translation gives CASSPDRGLITDTQYF.

This chain connects TRBV5-1 to TRBJ2-5, with 9 bases that match TRBD1. CDR3 length: 15 residues. Germline CDR1 and CDR2: SGHRS and YFSETQ. V trimming: 5 bases; J trimming: 7 bases; junction bases outside the gene matches: 12. The CDR3 nucleotides are TGCGCCAGCAGTTCGCCGGGACAGGGTTCGGGGACCCAGTACTTC. Translating it yields CASSSPGQGSGTQYF. The entire variable domain, with the rest obtained from reference TRBV5-1 and TRBJ2-5, is as follows: KAGVTQTPRYLIKTRGQQVTLSCSPISGHRSVSWYQQTPGQGLQFLFEYFSETQRNKGNFPGRFSGRQFSNSRSEMNVSTLELGDSALYLCASSSPGQGSGTQYFGPGTRLLVL.

V gene TRBV5-1 combines with J gene TRBJ1-1; D possibly corresponds to TRBD1 (6 bases). The CDR3 loop spans 13 amino acids. Trimming stripped 5 bases from V and 4 bases from J, with 12 bases between. Looked up from germline, CDR1 is SGHRS and CDR2 is YFSETQ. The CDR3: CASSGGAGTEAFF. CDR3 nucleotide sequence: TGCGCCAGCAGTGGGGGCGCCGGCACTGAAGCTTTCTTT.

The V call is TRBV3-1 (or the pseudogene TRBV3-2), the J call TRBJ2-3, with TRBD2 matching over 12 bases. Germline CDR1 LGHDT, CDR2 YNNKEL (reference sequence). CDR3 length equals 16 residues. V was pared by 1 base and J by 5 bases, with 4 bases of the junction left unmatched. For the CDR3, the DNA is TGTGCCAGCAGCCAAGCCCAACTAGCGGGGGGAGATACGCAGTATTTT. Amino acids: CASSQAQLAGGDTQYF.

A single count supports this clone. The chain has TRBV3-1 (or the pseudogene TRBV3-2) and TRBJ1-2; TRBD1 matches at 9 bases. The CDR3 is 14 amino acids. After removal of 4 bases from V and 8 bases from J, the junction contained 8 bases not matched to a gene. CDR1 and CDR2 from the germline V gene are LGHDT and YNNKEL (reference sequence). Here the CDR3 reads CASSRLQGAGGYTF. The CDR3 nucleotides read TGTGCCAGCAGCCGGTTACAGGGGGCTGGGGGCTACACCTTC.

The chain carries TRBV7-2 and TRBJ1-5, with TRBD1 as a possible D gene (6 bases). CDR3 length equals 16 residues. Germline V gene data show CDR1 as SGHTA and CDR2 as FQGNSA. Trimming stripped 1 base from V and 0 bases from J, with 10 bases between. CDR3 region: CASSLGTVNSNQPQHF. The CDR3 DNA sequence: TGTGCCAGCAGCTTAGGGACAGTTAATAGCAATCAGCCCCAGCATTTT.